These T cell receptor beta chains were read from a single sample in a study of blood T cells in healthy people across ages. TCRdb used MiXCR to reprocess the 5' RACE reads, holding one entry per CDR3 protein. The sample has 700,000 or so distinct CDR3 sequences; approximately 21% are singletons. Material for sequencing was blood. The receptor set was obtained from a man between 65 and 79 years old in good health. Both conserved end residues are part of each CDR3. A D gene is named only where the DNA matches it firmly. Some rows have no size entry. The others give once, few or many, or a class for an expanded clone.

d_call,j_call,clone_size,v_call,cdr3_aa,cdr3_nt
.,TRBJ1-4,once,TRBV12-3/TRBV12-4,CASSLSWENEQLFF,TGTGCCAGCAGTTTGTCTTGGGAAAATGAACAACTGTTTTTT
TRBD1,TRBJ1-1,few,TRBV29-1,CSVEGQGPEAFF,TGCAGCGTAGAGGGACAGGGCCCTGAAGCTTTCTTT
TRBD1,TRBJ1-2,few,TRBV12-3/TRBV12-4,CASRPTGGSGYTF,TGTGCCAGCAGACCCACAGGGGGCTCTGGCTACACCTTC
.,TRBJ1-2,.,TRBV20-1,CSAFEGGFDYGYTF,TGCAGTGCTTTTGAGGGAGGTTTCGACTATGGCTACACCTTC
.,TRBJ2-5,.,TRBV10-1,CASSESGGLETQYF,TGCGCCAGCAGTGAGTCGGGAGGATTGGAGACCCAGTACTTC
.,TRBJ1-4,few,TRBV2,CASDPEQTTGGKLFF,TGTGCCAGCGACCCTGAACAGACCACAGGAGGAAAACTGTTTTTT
.,TRBJ2-3,many,TRBV18,CASSPRPDTQYF,TGTGCCAGCAGCCCCCGCCCGGATACGCAGTATTTT
.,TRBJ2-3,few,TRBV24-1,CATSRTGVIDTQYF,TGTGCCACCAGCCGAACGGGAGTGATAGATACGCAGTATTTT
TRBD2,TRBJ2-1,few,TRBV28,CAIHSSWRESYNEQFF,TGTGCCATCCATTCCTCATGGCGGGAGTCCTACAATGAGCAGTTCTTC
TRBD1,TRBJ2-1,.,TRBV24-1,CATSDFRAGGPSYNEQFF,TGTGCCACCAGTGATTTTCGGGCAGGGGGCCCTTCCTACAATGAGCAGTTCTTC
.,TRBJ1-2,many,TRBV18,CASSPPGYGYTF,TGTGCCAGCAGCCCGCCGGGCTATGGCTACACCTTC
.,TRBJ2-5,.,TRBV30,CAWSVSRAGAQYF,TGTGCCTGGAGTGTAAGCAGGGCTGGGGCCCAGTACTTC
TRBD2,TRBJ2-1,few,TRBV13,CASSLRVSGIGDEQFF,TGTGCCAGCAGCTTACGGGTTAGCGGGATTGGTGATGAGCAGTTCTTC
TRBD1,TRBJ1-1,few,TRBV7-9,CASSLTGIGTEAFF,TGTGCCAGCAGCTTGACAGGGATCGGCACTGAAGCTTTCTTT
TRBD1,TRBJ2-3,.,TRBV20-1,CSLLGTGGSDTQYF,TGCAGTCTCCTGGGGACAGGGGGTTCGGATACGCAGTATTTT
TRBD2,TRBJ2-1,.,TRBV9,CASKRGNSYNEQFF,TGTGCCAGCAAGCGGGGGAACTCCTACAATGAGCAGTTCTTC
.,TRBJ2-1,few,TRBV2,CASSDEAGPYNEQFF,TGTGCCAGCAGTGATGAGGCGGGCCCCTACAATGAGCAGTTCTTC
.,TRBJ2-2,.,TRBV29-1,CSVLVNTGELFF,TGCAGCGTACTAGTCAACACCGGGGAGCTGTTTTTT
TRBD1,TRBJ2-4,.,TRBV18,CASSPGAGTGETKNIQYF,TGTGCCAGCTCACCGGGAGCCGGGACAGGGGAGACCAAAAACATTCAGTACTTC
.,TRBJ2-3,.,TRBV4-1,CASSLNRGQLSTDTQYF,TGCGCCAGCAGCCTTAACCGCGGGCAGCTGAGCACAGATACGCAGTATTTT
.,TRBJ1-2,few,TRBV15,CATSRDLGGNYGYTF,TGTGCCACCAGCAGAGATCTGGGGGGCAACTATGGCTACACCTTC
TRBD1,TRBJ2-3,many,TRBV6-6,CASSPRQGEAEGTQYF,TGTGCCAGCAGTCCCCGACAGGGAGAAGCGGAAGGTACGCAGTATTTT
.,TRBJ1-3,.,TRBV7-2,CASSFRQGNTIYF,TGTGCCAGCAGCTTTCGACAGGGAAACACCATATATTTT
.,TRBJ2-1,.,TRBV7-7,CASSPGHPRNSEQFF,TGTGCCAGCAGCCCCGGACACCCTAGGAATAGTGAGCAGTTCTTC
.,TRBJ2-1,.,TRBV20-1,CSASKSYNEQFF,TGCAGTGCTAGTAAAAGCTACAATGAGCAGTTCTTC
.,TRBJ1-5,few,TRBV19,CASSIRETSNQPQHF,TGTGCCAGTAGTATCCGGGAAACTAGCAATCAGCCCCAGCATTTT
.,TRBJ1-4,few,TRBV5-4,CASSSEGLTNEKLFF,TGTGCCAGCAGCTCGGAGGGGTTAACTAATGAAAAACTGTTTTTT
.,TRBJ1-2,few,TRBV6-4,CASTPSAGNYGYTF,TGTGCCAGCACTCCTTCGGCCGGTAACTATGGCTACACCTTC
.,TRBJ1-5,.,TRBV10-3,CAISEGQINSNQPQHF,TGTGCCATCAGTGAGGGGCAGATTAATAGCAATCAGCCCCAGCATTTT
.,TRBJ1-1,.,TRBV11-2,CASSSRSHTEAFF,TGTGCCAGCAGCTCCCGGAGTCACACTGAAGCTTTCTTT
TRBD2,TRBJ2-5,few,TRBV29-1,CSVDSGGGETQYF,TGCAGCGTTGATTCGGGGGGAGGTGAGACCCAGTACTTC
.,TRBJ2-2,few,TRBV4-3,CASSQDPRGLIGELFF,TGCGCCAGCAGCCAAGATCCTCGGGGGTTGATCGGGGAGCTGTTTTTT
TRBD1,TRBJ1-1,few,TRBV11-2,CAGSLDRALEAFF,TGTGCCGGCAGCTTAGACAGGGCGCTTGAAGCTTTCTTT
TRBD1,TRBJ2-3,.,TRBV12-3/TRBV12-4,CASSKRQGAADTQYF,TGTGCCAGCAGCAAAAGACAGGGGGCAGCAGATACGCAGTATTTT
.,TRBJ1-1,.,TRBV28,CASTGRGRTGRRVTEAFF,TGTGCCAGCACCGGGCGCGGGAGAACGGGTCGAAGGGTAACTGAAGCTTTCTTT
TRBD2,TRBJ2-3,few,TRBV24-1,CATSDPSGRTDTQYF,TGTGCCACCAGTGATCCTAGCGGTCGCACAGATACGCAGTATTTT
TRBD2,TRBJ2-5,few,TRBV10-3,CAIRPGLAGEKAVLKTQYF,TGTGCCATCAGACCGGGACTAGCGGGAGAGAAAGCAGTCTTGAAGACCCAGTACTTC
.,TRBJ2-3,.,TRBV7-8,CASSFGSGLYTDTQYF,TGTGCCAGCAGCTTTGGGTCGGGACTTTACACAGATACGCAGTATTTT
.,TRBJ2-3,.,TRBV27,CASSLSSRAYRDTQYF,TGTGCCAGCAGTTTATCCTCCCGGGCGTATAGGGATACGCAGTATTTT
.,TRBJ2-5,.,TRBV2,CASSVQEAQYF,TGTGCCAGCAGTGTCCAAGAGGCCCAGTACTTC
TRBD1,TRBJ2-7,many,TRBV20-1,CSAPPTGSGEQYF,TGCAGTGCGCCGCCGACAGGGTCGGGAGAGCAGTACTTC
.,TRBJ2-1,once,TRBV6-6,CAGSYPLSNEQFF,TGTGCCGGCAGTTACCCACTCTCCAATGAGCAGTTCTTC
TRBD2,TRBJ2-4,few,TRBV20-1,CSAYRSGLVSKNIQYF,TGCAGTGCTTACCGGTCGGGACTAGTATCCAAAAACATTCAGTACTTC
TRBD2,TRBJ2-4,many,TRBV5-1,CASRDREGANIQYF,TGCGCCAGCAGAGACCGGGAGGGAGCAAACATTCAGTACTTC
TRBD1,TRBJ1-2,.,TRBV20-1,CSAPEGAWEGYTF,TGCAGTGCCCCAGAGGGGGCCTGGGAGGGCTACACCTTC
.,TRBJ1-1,many,TRBV6-6,CASSYGQGNTEAFF,TGTGCCAGCAGTTACGGGCAGGGGAACACTGAAGCTTTCTTT